This TCR beta chain was documented in a study of early T cells in non-severe SARS-CoV-2 infection. This clonotype occurred a few times. One entry per CDR3 protein, called by TCRdb with MiXCR from the 5' RACE reads. The sample lists fewer than 30,000 distinct CDR3 sequences, less than 10% seen once, with around 15% in the top ten. This CDR3 is built from 13 residues. Deletions cut 3 bases from V and 6 bases from J, with 12 bases between. The sequence was collected from an adult who was a healthcare worker with PCR-confirmed SARS-CoV-2 infection or an uninfected control (not recorded which). The genes are TRBV12-3 or TRBV12-4 and TRBJ2-7; weak D call: TRBD2 (5 bases). The sequencing sample was made of whole blood. CDR3 in amino acids: CASSFSSGIEQYF. The CDR3 coding sequence is TGTGCCAGCAGTTTTTCCTCGGGGATCGAGCAGTACTTC.